The T cell receptor (beta chain) described here comes from a study of blood T cell repertoires in COVID-19. Study in general: PBMCs, B-cell-depleted T cells, or T cells provided the cDNA or gDNA that made up the material.

Here immunoSEQ multiplex PCR was the method, and the copy in TCRdb shows in-frame clones only, minus some. In the table there are around 220,000 clones, less than 90% of which are singletons. This clone was seen a few times. The CDR3 loop spans 13 amino acids. Trimming removed 10 bases from V and 0 bases from J, with 10 bases in between. This chain connects TRBV12-3 or TRBV12-4 to TRBJ2-1, with D hard to call. Sequencing was performed on peripheral blood. The origin of this receptor is a man younger than 45 with active or convalescent COVID-19. The CDR3 DNA is TGTGCCACCCGGAGTTCCTCCTACAATGAGCAGTTCTTC. It codes for CATRSSSYNEQFF.